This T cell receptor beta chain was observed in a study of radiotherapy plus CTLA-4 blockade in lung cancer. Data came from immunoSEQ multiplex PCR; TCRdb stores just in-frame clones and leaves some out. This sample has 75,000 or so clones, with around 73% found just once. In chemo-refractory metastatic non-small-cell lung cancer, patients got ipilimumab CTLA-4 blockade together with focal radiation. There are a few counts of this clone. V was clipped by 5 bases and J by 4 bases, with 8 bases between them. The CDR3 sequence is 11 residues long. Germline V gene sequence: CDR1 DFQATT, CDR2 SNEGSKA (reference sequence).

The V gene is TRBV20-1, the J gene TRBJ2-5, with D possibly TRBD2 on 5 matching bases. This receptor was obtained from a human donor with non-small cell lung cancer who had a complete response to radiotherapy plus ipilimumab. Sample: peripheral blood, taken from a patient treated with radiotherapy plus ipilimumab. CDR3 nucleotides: TGCAGTGCTCACCGGGGAGAGACCCAGTACTTC. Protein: CSAHRGETQYF.